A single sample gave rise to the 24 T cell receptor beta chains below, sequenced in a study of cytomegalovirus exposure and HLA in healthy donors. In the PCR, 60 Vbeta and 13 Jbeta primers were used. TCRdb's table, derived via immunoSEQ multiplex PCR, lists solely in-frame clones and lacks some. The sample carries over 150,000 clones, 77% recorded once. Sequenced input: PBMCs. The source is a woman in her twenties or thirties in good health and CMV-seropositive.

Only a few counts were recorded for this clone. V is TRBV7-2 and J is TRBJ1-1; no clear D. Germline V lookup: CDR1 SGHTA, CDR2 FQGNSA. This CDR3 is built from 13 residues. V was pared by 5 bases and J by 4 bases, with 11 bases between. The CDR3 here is CASSPQAVTEAFF. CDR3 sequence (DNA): TGTGCCAGCAGCCCGCAAGCGGTCACTGAAGCTTTCTTT.

CDR3 loop: CAWSVRLAGGSGTDTQYF. The CDR3 DNA follows: TGTGCCTGGAGTGTTCGGCTAGCGGGCGGTTCGGGCACAGATACGCAGTATTTT. V and J are TRBV30 and TRBJ2-3, with TRBD2 identical over 8 bases. CDR3 length equals 18 residues. V lost 0 bases to trimming and J lost 1 base; unmatched junction nucleotides: 12. Germline values: CDR1 GTSNPN, CDR2 SVGIG (reference sequence).

The CDR3 region is CASGLNPDRPYEQYF. The CDR3 DNA reads TGTGCTAGTGGTTTGAACCCGGACAGACCGTACGAGCAGTACTTC. This rearrangement joins TRBV12-5 to TRBJ2-7; D may be TRBD1 (6 bases). The germline V gene has CDR1 LGHNT and CDR2 FRNRAP. The CDR3 has 15 amino acids. With 2 bases removed from V and 4 bases from J, the gap between germline ends came to 15 bases. Looking up the rest from reference TRBV12-5 and TRBJ2-7 gives the full variable domain: DARVTQTPRHKVTEMGQEVTMRCQPILGHNTVFWYRQTMMQGLELLAYFRNRAPLDDSGMPKDRFSAEMPDATLATLKIQPSEPRDSAVYFCASGLNPDRPYEQYFGPGTRLTVT.

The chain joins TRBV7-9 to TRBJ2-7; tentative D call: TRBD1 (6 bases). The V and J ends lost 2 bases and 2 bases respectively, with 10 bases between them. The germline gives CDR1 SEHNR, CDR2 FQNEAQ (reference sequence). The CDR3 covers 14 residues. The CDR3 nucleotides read TGTGCCAGCAGCTTAAGGGGGTTGACCTACGAGCAGTACTTC. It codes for CASSLRGLTYEQYF.

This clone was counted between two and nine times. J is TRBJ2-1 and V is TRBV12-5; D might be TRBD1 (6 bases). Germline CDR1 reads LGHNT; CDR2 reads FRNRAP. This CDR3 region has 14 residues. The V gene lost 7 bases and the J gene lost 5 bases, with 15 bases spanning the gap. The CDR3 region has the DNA TGTGCTAGTGCAGGGGCCCTCGGGAACAATGAGCAGTTCTTC. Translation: CASAGALGNNEQFF.

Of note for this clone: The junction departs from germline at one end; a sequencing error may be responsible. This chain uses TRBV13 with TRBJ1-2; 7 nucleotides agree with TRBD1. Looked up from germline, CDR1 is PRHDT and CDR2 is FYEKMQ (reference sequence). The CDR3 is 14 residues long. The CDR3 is CASSLGSGGYGYTF. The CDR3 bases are TGTGCCAGCAGCCTAGGGTCAGGGGGCTATGGCTACACCTTC.

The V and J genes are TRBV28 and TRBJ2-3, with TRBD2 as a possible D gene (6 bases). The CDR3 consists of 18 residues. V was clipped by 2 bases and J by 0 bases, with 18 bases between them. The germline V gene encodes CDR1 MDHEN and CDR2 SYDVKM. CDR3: CASSLGGLAVTSTDTQYF. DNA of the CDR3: TGTGCCAGCAGTTTAGGGGGTTTAGCGGTCACTAGCACAGATACGCAGTATTTT. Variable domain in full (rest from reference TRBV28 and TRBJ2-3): DVKVTQSSRYLVKRTGEKVFLECVQDMDHENMFWYRQDPGLGLRLIYFSYDVKMKEKGDIPEGYSVSREKKERFSLILESASTNQTSMYLCASSLGGLAVTSTDTQYFGPGTRLTVL.

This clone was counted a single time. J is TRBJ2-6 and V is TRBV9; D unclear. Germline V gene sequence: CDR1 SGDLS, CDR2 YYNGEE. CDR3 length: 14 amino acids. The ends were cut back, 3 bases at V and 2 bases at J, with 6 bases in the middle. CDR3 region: CASSATTGANVLTF. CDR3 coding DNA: TGTGCCAGCAGCGCTACGACTGGGGCCAACGTCCTGACTTTC.

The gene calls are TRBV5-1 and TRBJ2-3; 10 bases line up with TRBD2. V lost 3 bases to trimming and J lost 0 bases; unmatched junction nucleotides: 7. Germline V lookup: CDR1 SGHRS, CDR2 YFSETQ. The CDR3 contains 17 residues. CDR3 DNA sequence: TGCGCCAGCAGCTCAGGCCTAGCGGGGGCTAGCACAGATACGCAGTATTTT. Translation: CASSSGLAGASTDTQYF.

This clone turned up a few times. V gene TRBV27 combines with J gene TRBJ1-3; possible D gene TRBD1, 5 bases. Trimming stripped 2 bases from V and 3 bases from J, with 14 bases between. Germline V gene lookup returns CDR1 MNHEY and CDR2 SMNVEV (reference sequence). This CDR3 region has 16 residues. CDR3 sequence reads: CASSLSGGGLGNTIYF. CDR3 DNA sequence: TGTGCCAGCAGTTTAAGTGGTGGGGGACTTGGAAACACCATATATTTT.

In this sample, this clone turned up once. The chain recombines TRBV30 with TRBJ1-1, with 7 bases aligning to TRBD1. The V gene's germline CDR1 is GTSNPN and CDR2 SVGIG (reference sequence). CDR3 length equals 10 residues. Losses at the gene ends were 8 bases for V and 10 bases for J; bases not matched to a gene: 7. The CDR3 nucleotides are TGTGCCCTGTCGGCAGGGGGAGCTTTCTTT. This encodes CALSAGGAFF.

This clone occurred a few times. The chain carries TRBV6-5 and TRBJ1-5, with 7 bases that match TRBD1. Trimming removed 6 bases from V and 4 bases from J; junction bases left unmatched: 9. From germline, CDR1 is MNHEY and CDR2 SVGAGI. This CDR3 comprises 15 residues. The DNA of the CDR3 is TGTGCCAGCAGGCCCCACGGGACAGTTAATCAGCCCCAGCATTTT. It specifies CASRPHGTVNQPQHF.

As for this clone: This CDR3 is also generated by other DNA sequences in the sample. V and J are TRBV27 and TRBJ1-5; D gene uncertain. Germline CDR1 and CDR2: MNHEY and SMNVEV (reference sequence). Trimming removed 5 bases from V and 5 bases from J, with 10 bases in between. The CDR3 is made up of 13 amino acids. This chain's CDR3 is CASSLSPDQPQHF. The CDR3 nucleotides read TGTGCCAGCAGTCTTTCGCCGGATCAGCCCCAGCATTTT.

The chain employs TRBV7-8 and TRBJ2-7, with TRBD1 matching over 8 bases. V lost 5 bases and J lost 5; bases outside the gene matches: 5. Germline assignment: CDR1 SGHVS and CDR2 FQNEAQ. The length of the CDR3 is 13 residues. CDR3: CASSRTGKDEQYF. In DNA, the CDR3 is TGTGCCAGCAGCCGGACAGGGAAAGACGAGCAGTACTTC.

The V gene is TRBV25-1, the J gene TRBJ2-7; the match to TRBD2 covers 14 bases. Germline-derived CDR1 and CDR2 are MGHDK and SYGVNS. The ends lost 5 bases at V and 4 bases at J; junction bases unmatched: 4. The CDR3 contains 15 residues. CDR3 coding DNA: TGTGCCAGCAGTACCGGGACTAGCGGGAGTTACGAGCAGTACTTC. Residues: CASSTGTSGSYEQYF.

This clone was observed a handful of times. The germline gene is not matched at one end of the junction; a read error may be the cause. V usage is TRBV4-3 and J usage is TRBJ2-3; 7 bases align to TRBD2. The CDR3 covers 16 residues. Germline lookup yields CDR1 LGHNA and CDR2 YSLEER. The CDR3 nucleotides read TGCGCCAGCAGCAAAGAGGGCAGCGGGGGCACAGATACGCAGTATTTT. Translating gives CASSKEGSGGTDTQYF.

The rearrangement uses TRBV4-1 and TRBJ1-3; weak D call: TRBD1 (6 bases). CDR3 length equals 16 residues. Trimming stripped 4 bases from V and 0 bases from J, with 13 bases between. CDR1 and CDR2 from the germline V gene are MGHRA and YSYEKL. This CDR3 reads CASSLKDRTSGNTIYF. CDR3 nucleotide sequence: TGCGCCAGCAGCCTTAAAGACAGGACCTCTGGAAACACCATATATTTT.

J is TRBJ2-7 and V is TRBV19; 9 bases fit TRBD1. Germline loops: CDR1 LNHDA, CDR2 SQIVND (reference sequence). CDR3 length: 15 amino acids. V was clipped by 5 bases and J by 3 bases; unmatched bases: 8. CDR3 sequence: CASSAGQGDFYEQYF. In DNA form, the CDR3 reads TGTGCCAGTAGTGCGGGACAGGGAGATTTCTACGAGCAGTACTTC.

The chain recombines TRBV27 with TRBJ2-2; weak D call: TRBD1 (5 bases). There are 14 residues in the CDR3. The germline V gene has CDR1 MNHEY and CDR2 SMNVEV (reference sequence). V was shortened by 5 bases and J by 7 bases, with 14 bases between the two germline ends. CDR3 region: CASSGGQGHGELFF. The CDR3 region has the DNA TGTGCCAGCAGTGGTGGGCAGGGCCACGGGGAGCTGTTTTTT.

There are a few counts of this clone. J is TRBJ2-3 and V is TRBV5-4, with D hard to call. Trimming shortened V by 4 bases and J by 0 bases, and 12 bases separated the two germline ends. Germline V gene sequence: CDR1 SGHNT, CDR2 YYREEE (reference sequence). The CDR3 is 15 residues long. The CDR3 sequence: CASSLDSISTDTQYF. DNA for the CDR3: TGTGCCAGCAGCCTTGACTCGATTAGCACAGATACGCAGTATTTT.

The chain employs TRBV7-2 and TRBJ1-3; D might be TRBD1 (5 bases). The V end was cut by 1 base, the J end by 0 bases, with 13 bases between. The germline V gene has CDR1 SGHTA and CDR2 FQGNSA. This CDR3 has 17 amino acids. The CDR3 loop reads CASSLVGGVYSGNTIYF. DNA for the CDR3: TGTGCCAGCAGCTTAGTAGGAGGGGTATACTCTGGAAACACCATATATTTT.

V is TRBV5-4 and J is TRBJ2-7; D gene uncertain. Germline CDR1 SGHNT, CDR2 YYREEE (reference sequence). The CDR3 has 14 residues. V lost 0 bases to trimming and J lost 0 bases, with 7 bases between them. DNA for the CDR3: TGTGCCAGCAGCTTGGACTTGATCTCCTACGAGCAGTACTTC. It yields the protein CASSLDLISYEQYF.

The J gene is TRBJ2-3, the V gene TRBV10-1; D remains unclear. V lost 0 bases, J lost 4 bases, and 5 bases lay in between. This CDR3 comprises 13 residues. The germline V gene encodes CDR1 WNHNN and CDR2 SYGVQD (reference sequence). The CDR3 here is CASSESGADTQYF. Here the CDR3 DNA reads TGCGCCAGCAGTGAGTCTGGAGCAGATACGCAGTATTTT.

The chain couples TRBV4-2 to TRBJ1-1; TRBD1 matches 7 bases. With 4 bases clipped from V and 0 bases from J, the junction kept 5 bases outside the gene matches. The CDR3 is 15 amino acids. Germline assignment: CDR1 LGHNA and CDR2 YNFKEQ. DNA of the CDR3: TGTGCCAGCAGCCCCGGACAGGTTATGAACACTGAAGCTTTCTTT. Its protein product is CASSPGQVMNTEAFF.